The present entry profiles one TCR beta chain with its context. V was clipped by 4 bases and J by 10 bases; unmatched bases: 8. CDR3 size: 15 residues. Per germline, CDR1 SGHVS and CDR2 FNYEAQ. The sample belongs to a study of blood T cell repertoires in COVID-19. The repertoire was sequenced with immunoSEQ multiplex PCR; TCRdb's copy has only in-frame clones and lacks some. The repertoire consists of around 280,000 clones, with 90% occurring once and the leading ten covering 1.7%. The chain couples TRBV7-6 to TRBJ2-1, with 12 bases fitting TRBD2. This TCR came from a woman aged 18 to 35 with acute COVID-19. The sample was PBMCs or T cells enriched from blood (not recorded which). This chain's CDR3 is CASSSRLAGAQEQFF. The CDR3 nucleotides read TGTGCCAGCAGCTCAAGACTAGCGGGAGCGCAGGAGCAGTTCTTC. The variable domain in full, completed from reference TRBV7-6 and TRBJ2-1, reads GAGVSQSPRYKVTKRGQDVALRCDPISGHVSLYWYRQALGQGPEFLTYFNYEAQQDKSGLPNDRFSAERPEGSISTLTIQRTEQRDSAMYRCASSSRLAGAQEQFFGPGTRLTVL.